This T cell receptor (beta chain) emerged from a study of control samples from healthy donors and cancer patients. V lost 5 bases, J lost 0 bases, and 11 bases stayed unmatched. From germline, CDR1 is SGHTA and CDR2 FQGNSA. The CDR3 sequence is 19 residues long. Sequencing used immunoSEQ multiplex PCR; TCRdb keeps in-frame clones, though not all of them. The table includes approximately 100,000 clones, about 85% detected once. This clone was detected once. The chain uses TRBV7-2 and TRBJ2-2, with TRBD2 matching 11 bases. Material: blood. This receptor was identified in a middle-aged woman in good health. The CDR3 here is CASSLNPGLAGTNTGELFF. The CDR3 bases are TGTGCCAGCAGCCTAAACCCCGGACTAGCGGGTACGAACACCGGGGAGCTGTTTTTT.